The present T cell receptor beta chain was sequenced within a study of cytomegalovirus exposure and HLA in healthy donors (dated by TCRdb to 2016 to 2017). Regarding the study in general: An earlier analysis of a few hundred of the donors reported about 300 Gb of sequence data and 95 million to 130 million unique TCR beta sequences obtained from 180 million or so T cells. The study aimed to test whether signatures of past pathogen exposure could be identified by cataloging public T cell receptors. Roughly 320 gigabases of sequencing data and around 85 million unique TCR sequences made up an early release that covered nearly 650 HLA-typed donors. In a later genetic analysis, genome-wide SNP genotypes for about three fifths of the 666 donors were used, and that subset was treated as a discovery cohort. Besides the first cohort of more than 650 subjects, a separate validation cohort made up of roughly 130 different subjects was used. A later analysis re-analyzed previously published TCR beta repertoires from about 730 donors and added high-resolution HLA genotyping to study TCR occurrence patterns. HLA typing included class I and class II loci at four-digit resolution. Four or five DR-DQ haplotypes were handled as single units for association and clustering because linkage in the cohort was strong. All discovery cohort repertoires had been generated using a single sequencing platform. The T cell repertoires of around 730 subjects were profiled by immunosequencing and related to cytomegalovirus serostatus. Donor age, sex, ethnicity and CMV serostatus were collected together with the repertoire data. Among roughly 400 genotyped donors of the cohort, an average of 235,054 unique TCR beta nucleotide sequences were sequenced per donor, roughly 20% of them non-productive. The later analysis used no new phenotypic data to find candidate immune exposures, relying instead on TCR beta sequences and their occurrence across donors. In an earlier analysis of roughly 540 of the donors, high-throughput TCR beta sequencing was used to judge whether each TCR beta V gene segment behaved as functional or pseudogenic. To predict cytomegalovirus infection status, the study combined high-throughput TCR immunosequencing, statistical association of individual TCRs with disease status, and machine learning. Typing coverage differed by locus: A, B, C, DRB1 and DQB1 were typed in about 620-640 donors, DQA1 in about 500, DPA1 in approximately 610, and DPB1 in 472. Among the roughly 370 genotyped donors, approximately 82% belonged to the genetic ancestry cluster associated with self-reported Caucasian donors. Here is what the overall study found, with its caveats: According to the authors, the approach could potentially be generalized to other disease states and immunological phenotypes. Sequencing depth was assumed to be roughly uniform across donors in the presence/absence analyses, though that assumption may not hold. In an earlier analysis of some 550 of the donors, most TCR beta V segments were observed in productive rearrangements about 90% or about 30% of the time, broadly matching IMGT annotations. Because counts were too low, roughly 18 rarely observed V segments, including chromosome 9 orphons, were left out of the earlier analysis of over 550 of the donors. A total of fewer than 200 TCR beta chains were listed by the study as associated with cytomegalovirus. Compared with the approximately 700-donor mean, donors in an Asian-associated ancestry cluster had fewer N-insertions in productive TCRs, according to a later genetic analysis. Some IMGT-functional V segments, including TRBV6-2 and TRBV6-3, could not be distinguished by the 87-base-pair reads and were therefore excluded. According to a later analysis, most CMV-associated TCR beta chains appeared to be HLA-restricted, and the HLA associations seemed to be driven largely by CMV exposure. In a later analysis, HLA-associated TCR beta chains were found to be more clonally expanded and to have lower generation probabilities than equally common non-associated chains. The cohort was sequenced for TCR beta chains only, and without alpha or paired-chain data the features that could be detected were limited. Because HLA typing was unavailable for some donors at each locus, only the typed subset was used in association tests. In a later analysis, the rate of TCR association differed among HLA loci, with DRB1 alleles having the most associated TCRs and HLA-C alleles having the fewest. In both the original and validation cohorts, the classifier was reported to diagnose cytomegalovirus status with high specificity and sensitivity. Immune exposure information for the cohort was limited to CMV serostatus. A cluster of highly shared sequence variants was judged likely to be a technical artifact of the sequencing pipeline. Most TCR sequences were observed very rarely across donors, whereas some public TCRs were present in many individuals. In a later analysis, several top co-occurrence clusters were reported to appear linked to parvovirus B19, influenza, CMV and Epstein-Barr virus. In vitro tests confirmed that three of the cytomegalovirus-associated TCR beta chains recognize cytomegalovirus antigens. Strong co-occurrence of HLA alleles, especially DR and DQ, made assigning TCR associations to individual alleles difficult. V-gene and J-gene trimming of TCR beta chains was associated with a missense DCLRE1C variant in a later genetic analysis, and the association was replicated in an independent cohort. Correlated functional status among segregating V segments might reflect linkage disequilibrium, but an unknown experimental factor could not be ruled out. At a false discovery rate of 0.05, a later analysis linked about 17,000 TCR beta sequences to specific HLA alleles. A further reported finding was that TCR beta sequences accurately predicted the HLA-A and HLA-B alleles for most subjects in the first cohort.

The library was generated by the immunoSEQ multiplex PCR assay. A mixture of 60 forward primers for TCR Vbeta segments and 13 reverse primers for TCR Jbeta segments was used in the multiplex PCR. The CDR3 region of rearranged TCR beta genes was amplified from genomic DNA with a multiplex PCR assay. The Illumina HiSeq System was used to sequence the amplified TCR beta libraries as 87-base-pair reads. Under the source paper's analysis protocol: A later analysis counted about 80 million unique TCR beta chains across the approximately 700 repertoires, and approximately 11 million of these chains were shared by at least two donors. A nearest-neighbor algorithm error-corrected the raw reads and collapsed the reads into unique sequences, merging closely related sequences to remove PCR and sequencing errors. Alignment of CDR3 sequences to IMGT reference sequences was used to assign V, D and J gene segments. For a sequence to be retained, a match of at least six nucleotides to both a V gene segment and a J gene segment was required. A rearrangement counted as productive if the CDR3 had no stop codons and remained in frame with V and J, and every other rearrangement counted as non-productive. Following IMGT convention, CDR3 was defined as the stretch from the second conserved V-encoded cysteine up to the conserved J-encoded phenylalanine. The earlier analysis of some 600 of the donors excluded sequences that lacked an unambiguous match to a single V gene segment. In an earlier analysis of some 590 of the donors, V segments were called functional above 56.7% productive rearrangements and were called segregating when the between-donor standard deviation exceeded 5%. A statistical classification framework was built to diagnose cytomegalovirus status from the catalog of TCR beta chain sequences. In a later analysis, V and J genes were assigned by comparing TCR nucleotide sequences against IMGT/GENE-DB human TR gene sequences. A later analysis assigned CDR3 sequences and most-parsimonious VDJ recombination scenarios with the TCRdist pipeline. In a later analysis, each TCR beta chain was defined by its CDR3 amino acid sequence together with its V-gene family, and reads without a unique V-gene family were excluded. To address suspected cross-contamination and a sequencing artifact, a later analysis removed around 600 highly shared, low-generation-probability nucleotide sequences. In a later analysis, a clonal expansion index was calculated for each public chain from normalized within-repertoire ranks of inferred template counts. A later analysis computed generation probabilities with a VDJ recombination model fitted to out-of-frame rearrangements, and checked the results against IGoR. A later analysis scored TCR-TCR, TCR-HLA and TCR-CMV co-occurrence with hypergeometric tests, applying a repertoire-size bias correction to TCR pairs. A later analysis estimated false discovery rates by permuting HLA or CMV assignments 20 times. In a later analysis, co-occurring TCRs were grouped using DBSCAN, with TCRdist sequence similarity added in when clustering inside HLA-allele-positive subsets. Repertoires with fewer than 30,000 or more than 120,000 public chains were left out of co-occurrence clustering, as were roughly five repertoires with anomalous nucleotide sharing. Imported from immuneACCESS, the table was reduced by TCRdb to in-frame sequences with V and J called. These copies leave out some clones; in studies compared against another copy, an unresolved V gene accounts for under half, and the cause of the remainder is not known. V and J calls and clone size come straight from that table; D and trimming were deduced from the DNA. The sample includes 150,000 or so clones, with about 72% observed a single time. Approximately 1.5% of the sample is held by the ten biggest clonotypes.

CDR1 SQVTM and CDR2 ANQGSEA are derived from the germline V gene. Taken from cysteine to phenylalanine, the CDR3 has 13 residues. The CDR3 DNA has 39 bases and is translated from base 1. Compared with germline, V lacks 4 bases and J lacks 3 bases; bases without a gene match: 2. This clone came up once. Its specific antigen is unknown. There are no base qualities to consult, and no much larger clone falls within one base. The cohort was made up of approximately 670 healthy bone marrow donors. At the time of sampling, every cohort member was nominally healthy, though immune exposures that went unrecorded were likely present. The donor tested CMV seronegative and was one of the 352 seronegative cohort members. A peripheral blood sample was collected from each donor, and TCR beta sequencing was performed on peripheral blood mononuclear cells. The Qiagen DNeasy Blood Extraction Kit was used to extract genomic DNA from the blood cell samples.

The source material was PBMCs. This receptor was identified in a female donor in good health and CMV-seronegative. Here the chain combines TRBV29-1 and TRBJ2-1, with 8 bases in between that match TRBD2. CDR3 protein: CSVASGSYNEQFF. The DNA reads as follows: TGCAGCGTTGCGAGCGGGAGCTACAATGAGCAGTTCTTC.